These 18 T cell receptor beta chains originate from one sample sequenced in a study of vaccination effects on CD4 cells after COVID-19. These TCRs' antigens remain unknown. The ViraFEST assay expanded antigen-specific CD4+ T cells with viral peptide pools before sequencing. Scientists isolated CD4+ T cells after a roughly 9-day culture period ended. Libraries were prepared by immunoSEQ multiplex PCR; TCRdb keeps only in-frame clonotypes and omits some of them. The top ten hold roughly 2.7% of the sample, which has 55,000 to 65,000 clones, about four fifths seen once. The starting material was CD4+ T cells from PBMCs cultured with HCoV-229E spike peptides, obtained before COVID-19 vaccination. The source is a human donor who received a COVID-19 vaccine.

The rearrangement uses TRBV2 and TRBJ1-3; TRBD1 might be the D (5 bases). In germline, CDR1 is SNHLY, CDR2 FYNNEI. The CDR3 is made up of 17 amino acids. V lost 5 bases to trimming and J lost 4 bases, with 21 bases between them. The CDR3 nucleotides read TGTGCCAGCAGTCCTATGGACGGGGCCCGGGGAGGAAACACCATATATTTT. Translated, it gives CASSPMDGARGGNTIYF.

The chain combines TRBV7-3 with TRBJ2-5, with 10 bases aligning to TRBD1. The CDR3 length is 13 residues. Germline loops: CDR1 SGHTA, CDR2 FQGTGA. V shed 4 bases, J shed 9 bases, and the junction held 5 bases outside the gene matches. The CDR3 reads CASSSTGGSPQYF. The CDR3 DNA sequence: TGTGCCAGCAGCTCGACAGGGGGCTCGCCCCAGTACTTC.

The chain links TRBV5-1 to TRBJ2-5; D ambiguous. Germline V gene sequence: CDR1 SGHRS, CDR2 YFSETQ. The CDR3 extends over 14 amino acids. Trimming pared 1 base from V and 1 base from J, leaving 8 bases between. The DNA for the CDR3 is TGCGCCAGCAGCTTGTCTCTAAGCCAAGAGACCCAGTACTTC. Protein sequence: CASSLSLSQETQYF.

This chain's CDR3 is CASSFGGGREAEQFF. CDR3 coding DNA: TGTGCCAGCAGTTTCGGGGGCGGCAGGGAGGCTGAGCAGTTCTTC. The chain combines TRBV28 with TRBJ2-1; D tentatively reads TRBD1 or TRBD2 (6 bases each). This CDR3 spans 15 amino acids. Between the trimmed V and J ends, which lost 3 bases and 9 bases, there was a span of 18 bases. Per the germline V gene, CDR1 is MDHEN and CDR2 is SYDVKM.

V is TRBV28 and J is TRBJ2-2; D is unresolved. CDR3 size: 12 residues. CDR1 MDHEN and CDR2 SYDVKM come from the germline V gene. V was trimmed by 7 bases and J by 9 bases, leaving 12 bases between them. CDR3 residues: CASTGAVRELFF. CDR3 in DNA: TGTGCCAGCACGGGTGCAGTCCGGGAGCTGTTTTTT.

V is TRBV28 and J is TRBJ1-4, with 8 bases fitting TRBD1. CDR1 and CDR2 from the germline V gene are MDHEN and SYDVKM. V dropped 5 bases and J dropped 5; count of bases not matched to a gene: 7. The CDR3 runs 15 residues. CDR3 residues: CASSHRDRPNEKLFF. CDR3 DNA sequence: TGTGCCAGCAGTCACCGGGACAGGCCAAATGAAAAACTGTTTTTT.

Of note for this clone: Other DNA variants within this sample encode the same CDR3. V usage is TRBV18 and J usage is TRBJ1-1; perhaps TRBD1 as D (5 bases). Looked up from germline, CDR1 is KGHSH and CDR2 is LQKENI. V lost 6 bases to trimming and J lost 1 base, with 9 bases between them. The CDR3 runs 13 residues. CDR3 bases: TGTGCCAGCTCCCTTGGACAGAACACTGAAGCTTTCTTT. Its protein is CASSLGQNTEAFF.

V gene TRBV6-6 combines with J gene TRBJ1-1; the match to TRBD1 covers 8 bases. V shed 4 bases and J 8 bases; nucleotides not matched to a gene: 3. The CDR3 has 12 amino acids. Germline lookup yields CDR1 MNHNY and CDR2 SVGAGI (reference sequence). As DNA, the CDR3 is TGTGCCAGCAGTTTCAGGGGGCAGGAAGCTTTCTTT. As protein: CASSFRGQEAFF.

The CDR3 is CASTPTVGSYEQYV. CDR3 sequence (DNA): TGTGCCAGCACCCCGACAGTAGGCTCCTACGAGCAGTACGTC. The chain links TRBV6-5 to TRBJ2-7, with a possible D match to TRBD1 (5 bases). Germline CDR1 MNHEY, CDR2 SVGAGI. V lost 7 bases and J 0 bases, leaving 13 bases between the germline ends. This CDR3 has 14 residues.

The chain combines TRBV6-5 with TRBJ1-1; tentatively, D is TRBD1 (6 bases). V lost 5 bases to trimming and J lost 0 bases, with 10 bases between them. The CDR3 covers 14 residues. In germline, CDR1 is MNHEY, CDR2 SVGAGI. CDR3 region: CASSRRQVNTEAFF. DNA for the CDR3: TGTGCCAGCAGTCGTCGACAGGTGAACACTGAAGCTTTCTTT.

The chain joins TRBV9 to TRBJ1-4, with 7 bases matching TRBD1. CDR1 and CDR2 (germline): SGDLS, YYNGEE. The length of the CDR3 is 17 residues. The trim removed 0 bases at V and 5 bases at J, leaving 10 bases unmatched. CDR3 DNA sequence: TGTGCCAGCAGCGTAGCCCCCCTGACAGGGAAGAATGAAAAACTGTTTTTT. Translation gives CASSVAPLTGKNEKLFF.

The chain is built from TRBV7-3 and TRBJ2-3; TRBD2 matches at 10 bases. Germline V lookup: CDR1 SGHTA, CDR2 FQGTGA. The CDR3 consists of 16 residues. Germline trimming cut 6 bases from V and 3 bases from J; bases unmatched to any gene: 9. The CDR3 DNA reads as TGTGCCAGCAGTCCTTCAAGCGGGGGGGCAACAGATACGCAGTATTTT. Translation gives CASSPSSGGATDTQYF. Using reference TRBV7-3 and TRBJ2-3 for the parts outside the CDR3, the full variable domain is GAGVSQTPSNKVTEKGKYVELRCDPISGHTALYWYRQSLGQGPEFLIYFQGTGAADDSGLPNDRFFAVRPEGSVSTLKIQRTERGDSAVYLCASSPSSGGATDTQYFGPGTRLTVL.

This clone was picked up a small number of times. The gene calls are TRBV2 and TRBJ2-1; 8 bases line up with TRBD2. This CDR3 has 17 residues. After removal of 1 base from V and 4 bases from J, the junction contained 9 bases not matched to a gene. Germline lookup yields CDR1 SNHLY and CDR2 FYNNEI. The CDR3 nucleotides are TGTGCCAGCAGTGAAGGTGGTGGCGGGGGGTCGTACAATGAGCAGTTCTTC. Residues: CASSEGGGGGSYNEQFF.

The rearrangement joins TRBV7-2 to TRBJ2-3, with D unresolved. V was shortened by 1 base and J by 5 bases, with 4 bases between the two germline ends. Per germline, CDR1 SGHTA and CDR2 FQGNSA. CDR3 size: 12 residues. The CDR3 DNA follows: TGTGCCAGCAGCTTAGTTGGAGATACGCAGTATTTT. Its protein product is CASSLVGDTQYF.

The chain couples TRBV24-1 to TRBJ1-5, with 8 bases lining up with TRBD1. Germline loops: CDR1 KGHDR, CDR2 SFDVKD. Trimming removed 9 bases from V and 3 bases from J; junction bases left unmatched: 30. The length of the CDR3 is 22 residues. The CDR3 loop reads CATWRWGRWSGGGRWFNQPQHF. In nucleotides, the CDR3 is TGTGCCACCTGGAGATGGGGTCGGTGGTCAGGGGGCGGGAGGTGGTTCAATCAGCCCCAGCATTTT.

The chain joins TRBV5-1 to TRBJ1-5, with 8 bases lining up with TRBD1. V was clipped by 4 bases and J by 4 bases; unmatched bases: 4. The CDR3 loop spans 14 amino acids. CDR1 and CDR2 from the germline V gene are SGHRS and YFSETQ. CDR3 in amino acids: CASSIGQGNQPQHF. The DNA for the CDR3 is TGCGCCAGCAGCATAGGACAGGGTAATCAGCCCCAGCATTTT.

In this sample, this clone turned up a few times. The V call is TRBV18, the J call TRBJ2-3, with 9 bases identical to TRBD1. The V gene's germline CDR1 is KGHSH and CDR2 LQKENI. This CDR3 comprises 18 residues. Trimming cost V 0 bases and J 4 bases; bases outside gene matches: 11. The CDR3 region has the DNA TGTGCCAGCTCACCACCGGCTCCTCGGGACAGGGATTCAGATACGCAGTATTTT. It encodes CASSPPAPRDRDSDTQYF.

The J gene is TRBJ1-2, the V gene TRBV4-3; D not resolved. Looked up from germline, CDR1 is LGHNA and CDR2 is YSLEER. Trimming pared 0 bases from V and 4 bases from J, leaving 12 bases between. The CDR3 extends over 15 amino acids. The CDR3 protein is CASSQDFNSLYGYTF. CDR3 coding DNA: TGCGCCAGCAGCCAAGATTTCAACAGCCTCTATGGCTACACCTTC.